The 2 T cell receptor beta chains below all came from one sample that was sequenced in a study of T cell responses to AZD1222 COVID-19 vaccine. Produced via immunoSEQ multiplex PCR; TCRdb's table is partial and in-frame only. The sample records approximately 100,000 clones, roughly 92% being singletons. Sequencing used peripheral blood, obtained on day 0 of AZD1222 vaccination. The receptors were sampled from an adult in good health.

The genes are TRBV19 and TRBJ1-2, with D unresolved. CDR3 length: 10 residues. CDR1 and CDR2 from the germline V gene are LNHDA and SQIVND (reference sequence). V was trimmed by 8 bases and J by 4 bases, leaving 5 bases between them. Written as DNA, the CDR3 is TGTGCCAGTCTCGGCTATGGCTACACCTTC. Amino acids: CASLGYGYTF.

The chain is built from TRBV5-6 and TRBJ1-1, with 10 positions matching TRBD1. CDR1 is SGHDT, CDR2 YYEEEE, per germline. The ends lost 0 bases at V and 4 bases at J; junction bases unmatched: 6. CDR3 length: 16 residues. The CDR3 spells CASSLARGQGTTEAFF. CDR3 bases: TGTGCCAGCAGCTTGGCGCGGGGACAGGGGACCACTGAAGCTTTCTTT.